This T cell receptor (beta chain) is drawn from a study of cytomegalovirus exposure and HLA in healthy donors. CDR3 length equals 13 residues. The germline V gene has CDR1 SGHRS and CDR2 YFSETQ. The junction had 4 bases not matched to a gene; V was cut back by 0 bases and J by 8 bases. In the PCR, 60 Vbeta and 13 Jbeta primers were used. The protocol was immunoSEQ multiplex PCR, while the TCRdb copy is restricted to in-frame clones and leaves out a portion. In the table there are 150,000 to 200,000 clones, 76% of which are singletons. What was sequenced was PBMCs. The clonotype comes from a man between 60 and 75 years old in good health and CMV-seronegative. J is TRBJ1-2 and V is TRBV5-1; TRBD1 aligns across 7 bases. CDR3 in amino acids: CASSLGQGSGYTF. The CDR3 nucleotides are TGCGCCAGCAGCTTGGGACAGGGCTCCGGCTACACCTTC.